The next 10 T cell receptor beta chains were all read from a single sample in a study of cytomegalovirus exposure and HLA in healthy donors (dated by TCRdb to about 2017). The library came from the immunoSEQ multiplex PCR assay. A mixture of 60 forward primers for TCR Vbeta segments and 13 reverse primers for TCR Jbeta segments was used in the multiplex PCR. TCRdb stores this immuneACCESS table with in-frame sequences only. Part of the clones is absent; in the studies checked, under half of the shortfall reflects unresolved V genes, and no reason is known for the rest. Present in this sample are approximately 140,000 clones, 70% to 90% of which were seen just once. The leading ten clones occupy approximately 6% of the sample. The sample comprised PBMCs. The receptors derive from a woman aged 40 to 49 in good health and CMV-seropositive.

This chain uses TRBV7-8 with TRBJ1-3, with 7 bases matching TRBD1. The CDR3 is made up of 17 amino acids. CDR1 and CDR2 from the germline V gene are SGHVS and FQNEAQ. V lost 4 bases to trimming and J lost 4 bases; unmatched junction nucleotides: 13. The CDR3 protein is CASSSYADRVAGNTIYF. As DNA, the CDR3 is TGTGCCAGCAGCTCCTACGCCGACAGGGTTGCCGGAAACACCATATATTTT.

This clone was picked up one time. The chain carries TRBV19 and TRBJ2-5; TRBD2 agrees at 10 bases. CDR3 length: 14 residues. Unmatched junction bases numbered 5, after V lost 5 bases and J lost 5 bases. Germline CDR1 reads LNHDA; CDR2 reads SQIVND (reference sequence). The CDR3 DNA reads as TGTGCCAGTAGTTCCCATAGCGGGAGGGAGACCCAGTACTTC. Translated: CASSSHSGRETQYF.

This clone was picked up a small number of times. V is TRBV29-1 and J is TRBJ2-7, with D tentatively TRBD2 (7 bases). The CDR3 runs 11 residues. Germline V gene sequence: CDR1 SQVTM, CDR2 ANQGSEA. The V end lost 4 bases, the J end lost 6 bases, and 10 bases lay between the germline ends. The CDR3: CSVGGGREQYF. CDR3 in DNA: TGCAGCGTTGGGGGGGGGCGCGAGCAGTACTTC.

This clone was recorded a few times. The chain has TRBV5-6 and TRBJ2-7; 9 nucleotides match TRBD1. This CDR3 is 14 amino acids long. V trimming: 4 bases; J trimming: 7 bases; junction bases outside the gene matches: 9. The germline CDR1 and CDR2 sequences are SGHDT and YYEEEE. CDR3 nucleotide sequence: TGTGCCAGCAGCCCCGGGACAGGGCCCGTAGAGCAGTACTTC. Its protein product is CASSPGTGPVEQYF.

The chain couples TRBV19 to TRBJ2-3; D uncertain. The CDR3 loop spans 13 amino acids. Germline CDR1 and CDR2: LNHDA and SQIVND (reference sequence). With 6 bases removed from V and 4 bases from J, the gap between germline ends came to 11 bases. The CDR3 nucleotides read TGTGCCAGTAGCCCTCGACATCCAGATACGCAGTATTTT. Its translation: CASSPRHPDTQYF.

The chain joins TRBV29-1 to TRBJ2-7, with 9 bases fitting TRBD1. Germline trimming cut 6 bases from V and 5 bases from J; bases unmatched to any gene: 8. The V gene's germline CDR1 is SQVTM and CDR2 ANQGSEA. CDR3 length: 13 amino acids. The CDR3 reads CSVTGTGNNEQYF. CDR3 nucleotides: TGCAGCGTGACCGGGACAGGGAATAACGAGCAGTACTTC.

This chain links TRBV4-1 with TRBJ2-7, with 12 bases aligning to TRBD1. Germline V CDR1 and CDR2: MGHRA, YSYEKL. The CDR3 has 15 amino acids. Trimming removed 2 bases from V and 6 bases from J; junction bases left unmatched: 5. CDR3 sequence reads: CASSQRGQGAIEQYF. CDR3 sequence (DNA): TGCGCCAGCAGCCAAAGGGGACAGGGGGCCATCGAGCAGTACTTC.

The chain recombines TRBV28 with TRBJ1-2; weak D call: TRBD1 (5 bases). The CDR3 spans 13 residues. Trimming took 2 bases from V and 8 from J, leaving 12 bases between them. CDR1 and CDR2 (germline): MDHEN, SYDVKM. The DNA for the CDR3 is TGTGCCAGCAGTTTAGGAGGGGCGCGGGGCTACACCTTC. Protein product: CASSLGGARGYTF.

There are a few counts of this clone. J is TRBJ2-3 and V is TRBV4-3, with TRBD2 matching over 14 bases. V gave up 4 bases and J gave up 1 base; unmatched junction bases: 7. This CDR3 has 18 residues. CDR1 is LGHNA, CDR2 YSLEER, per germline. The CDR3 is CASSLTPGLAGGTDTQYF. The CDR3 DNA reads as TGCGCCAGCAGCCTAACGCCGGGACTAGCGGGAGGCACAGATACGCAGTATTTT.

The chain employs TRBV2 and TRBJ1-5, with D perhaps matching TRBD1 (5 bases). There are 14 residues in the CDR3. CDR1 is SNHLY, CDR2 FYNNEI, per germline. The V gene lost 6 bases and the J gene lost 0 bases, with 9 bases spanning the gap. DNA for the CDR3: TGTGCCAGCAGATCGACAGTTAGCAATCAGCCCCAGCATTTT. Protein: CASRSTVSNQPQHF.